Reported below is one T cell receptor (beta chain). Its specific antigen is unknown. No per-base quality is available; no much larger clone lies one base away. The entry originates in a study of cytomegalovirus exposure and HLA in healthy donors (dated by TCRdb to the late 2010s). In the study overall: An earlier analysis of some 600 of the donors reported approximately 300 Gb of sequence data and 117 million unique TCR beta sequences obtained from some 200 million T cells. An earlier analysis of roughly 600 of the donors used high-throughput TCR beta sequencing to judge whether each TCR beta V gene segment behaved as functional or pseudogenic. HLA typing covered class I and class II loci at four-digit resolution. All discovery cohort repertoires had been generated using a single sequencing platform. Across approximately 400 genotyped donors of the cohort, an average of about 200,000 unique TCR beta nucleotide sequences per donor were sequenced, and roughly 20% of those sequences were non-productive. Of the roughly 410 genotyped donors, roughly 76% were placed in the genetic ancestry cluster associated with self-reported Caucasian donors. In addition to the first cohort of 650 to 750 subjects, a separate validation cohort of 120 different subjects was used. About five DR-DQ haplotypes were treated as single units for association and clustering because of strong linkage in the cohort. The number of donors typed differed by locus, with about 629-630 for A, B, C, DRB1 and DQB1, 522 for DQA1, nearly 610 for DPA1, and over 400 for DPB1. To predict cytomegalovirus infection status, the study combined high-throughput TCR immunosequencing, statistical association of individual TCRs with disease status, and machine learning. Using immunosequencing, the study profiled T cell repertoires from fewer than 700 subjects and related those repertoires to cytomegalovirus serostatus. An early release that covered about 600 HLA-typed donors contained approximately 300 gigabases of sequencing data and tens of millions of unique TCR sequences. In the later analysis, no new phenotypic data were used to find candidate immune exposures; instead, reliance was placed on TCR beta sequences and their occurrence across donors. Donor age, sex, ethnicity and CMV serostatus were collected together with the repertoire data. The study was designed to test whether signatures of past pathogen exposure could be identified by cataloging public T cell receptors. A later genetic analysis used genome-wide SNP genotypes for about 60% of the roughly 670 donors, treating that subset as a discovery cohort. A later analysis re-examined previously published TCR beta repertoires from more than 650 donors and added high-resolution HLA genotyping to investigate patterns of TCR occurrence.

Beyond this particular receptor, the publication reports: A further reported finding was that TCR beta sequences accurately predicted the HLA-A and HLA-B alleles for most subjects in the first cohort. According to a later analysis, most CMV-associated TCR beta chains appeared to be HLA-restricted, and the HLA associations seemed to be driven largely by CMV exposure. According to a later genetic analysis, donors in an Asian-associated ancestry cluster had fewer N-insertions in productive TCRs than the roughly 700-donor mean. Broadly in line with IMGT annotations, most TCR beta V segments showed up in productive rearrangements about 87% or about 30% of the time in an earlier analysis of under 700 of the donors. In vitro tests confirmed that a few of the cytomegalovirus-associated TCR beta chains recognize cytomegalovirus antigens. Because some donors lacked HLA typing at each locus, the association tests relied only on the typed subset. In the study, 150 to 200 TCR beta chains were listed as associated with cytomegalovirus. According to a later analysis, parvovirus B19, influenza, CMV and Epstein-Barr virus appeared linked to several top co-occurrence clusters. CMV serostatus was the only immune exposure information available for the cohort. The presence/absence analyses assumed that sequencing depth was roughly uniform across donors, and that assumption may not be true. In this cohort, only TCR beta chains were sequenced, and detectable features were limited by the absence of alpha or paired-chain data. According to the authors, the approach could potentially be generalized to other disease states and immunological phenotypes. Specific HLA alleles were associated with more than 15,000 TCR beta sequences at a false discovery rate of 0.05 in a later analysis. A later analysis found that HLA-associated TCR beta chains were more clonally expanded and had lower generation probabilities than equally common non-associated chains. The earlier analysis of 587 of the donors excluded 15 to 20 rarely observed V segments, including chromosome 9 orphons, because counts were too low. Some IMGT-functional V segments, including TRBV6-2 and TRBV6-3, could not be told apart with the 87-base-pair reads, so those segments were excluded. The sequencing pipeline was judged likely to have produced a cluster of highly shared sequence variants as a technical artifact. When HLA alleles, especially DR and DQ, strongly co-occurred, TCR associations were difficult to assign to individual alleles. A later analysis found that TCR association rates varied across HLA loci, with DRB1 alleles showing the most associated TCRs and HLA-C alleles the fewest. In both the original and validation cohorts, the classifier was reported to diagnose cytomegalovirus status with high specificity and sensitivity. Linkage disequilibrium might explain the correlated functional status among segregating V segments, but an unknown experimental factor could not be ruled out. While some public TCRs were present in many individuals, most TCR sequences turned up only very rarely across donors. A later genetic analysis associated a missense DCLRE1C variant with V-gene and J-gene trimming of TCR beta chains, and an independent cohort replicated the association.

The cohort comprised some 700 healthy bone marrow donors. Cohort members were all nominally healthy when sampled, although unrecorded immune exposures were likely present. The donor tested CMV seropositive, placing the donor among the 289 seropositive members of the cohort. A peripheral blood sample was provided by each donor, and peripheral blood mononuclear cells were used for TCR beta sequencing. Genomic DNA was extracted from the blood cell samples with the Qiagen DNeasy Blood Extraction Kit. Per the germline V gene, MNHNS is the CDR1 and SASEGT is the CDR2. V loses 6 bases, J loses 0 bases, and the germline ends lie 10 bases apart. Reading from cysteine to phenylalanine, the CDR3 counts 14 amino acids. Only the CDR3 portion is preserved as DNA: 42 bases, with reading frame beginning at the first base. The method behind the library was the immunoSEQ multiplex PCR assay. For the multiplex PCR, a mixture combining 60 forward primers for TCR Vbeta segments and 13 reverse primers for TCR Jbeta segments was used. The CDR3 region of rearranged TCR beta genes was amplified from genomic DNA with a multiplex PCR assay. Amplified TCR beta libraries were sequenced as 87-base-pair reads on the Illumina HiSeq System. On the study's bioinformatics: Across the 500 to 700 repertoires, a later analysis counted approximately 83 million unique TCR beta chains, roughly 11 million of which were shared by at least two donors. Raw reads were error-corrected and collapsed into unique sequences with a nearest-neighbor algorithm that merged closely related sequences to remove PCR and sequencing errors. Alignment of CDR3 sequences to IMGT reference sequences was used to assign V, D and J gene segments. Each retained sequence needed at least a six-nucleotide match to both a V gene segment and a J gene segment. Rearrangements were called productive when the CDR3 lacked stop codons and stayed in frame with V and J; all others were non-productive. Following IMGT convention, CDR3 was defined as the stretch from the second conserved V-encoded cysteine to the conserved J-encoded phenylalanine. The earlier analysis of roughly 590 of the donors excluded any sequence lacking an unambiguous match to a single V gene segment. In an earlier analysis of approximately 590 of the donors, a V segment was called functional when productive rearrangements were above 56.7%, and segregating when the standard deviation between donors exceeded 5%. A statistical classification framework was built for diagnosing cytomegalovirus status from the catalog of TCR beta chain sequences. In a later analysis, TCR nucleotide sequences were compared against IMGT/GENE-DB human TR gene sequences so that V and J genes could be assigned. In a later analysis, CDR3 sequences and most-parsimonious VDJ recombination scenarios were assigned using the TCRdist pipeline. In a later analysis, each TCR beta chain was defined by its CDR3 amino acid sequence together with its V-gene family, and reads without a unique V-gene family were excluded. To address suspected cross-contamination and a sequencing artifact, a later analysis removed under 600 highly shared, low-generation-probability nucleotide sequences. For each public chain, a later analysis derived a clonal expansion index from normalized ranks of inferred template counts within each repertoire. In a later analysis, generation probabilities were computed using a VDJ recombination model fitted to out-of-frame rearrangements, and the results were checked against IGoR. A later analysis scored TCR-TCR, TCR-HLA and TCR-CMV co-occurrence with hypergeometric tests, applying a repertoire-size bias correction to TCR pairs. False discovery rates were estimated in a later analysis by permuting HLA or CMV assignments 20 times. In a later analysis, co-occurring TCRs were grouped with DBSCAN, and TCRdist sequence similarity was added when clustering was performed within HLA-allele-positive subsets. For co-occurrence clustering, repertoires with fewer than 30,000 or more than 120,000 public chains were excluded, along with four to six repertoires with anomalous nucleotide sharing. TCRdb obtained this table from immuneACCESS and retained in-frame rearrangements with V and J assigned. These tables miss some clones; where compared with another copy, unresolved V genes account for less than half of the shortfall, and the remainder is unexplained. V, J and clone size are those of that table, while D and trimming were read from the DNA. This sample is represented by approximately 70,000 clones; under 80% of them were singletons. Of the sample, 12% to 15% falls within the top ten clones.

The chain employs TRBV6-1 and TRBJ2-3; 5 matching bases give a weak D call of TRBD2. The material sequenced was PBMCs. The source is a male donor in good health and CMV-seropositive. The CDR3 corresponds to CASRLTRSTDTQYF. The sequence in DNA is TGTGCCAGCAGACTAACTAGGAGCACAGATACGCAGTATTTT.